This paragraph covers one TCR beta chain sequence. No antigen is known for it. Sorted subsets were amplified in replicate PCRs using approximately 0.2 ug DNA, roughly 30,000 T cell genomes. Only in-frame clones appear in the TCRdb table, and some are missing; sequencing was by immunoSEQ multiplex PCR. The sample records millions of clones, about 95% being singletons. These data belong to a study of shared clonotypes between healthy human individuals. Study at large: The composition of the donors was a couple of women and a few men aged 18 to 49. Study results and limitations: Owing to a small donor count, the genetic and exposure-history diversity represented was limited. When naive CD4 clonotypes were compared across a handful of donors, 4% to 6.5% were shared.

The CDR3 sequence is 17 residues long. Germline lookup yields CDR1 MDHEN and CDR2 SYDVKM. V dropped 2 bases and J dropped 2 bases, with 16 bases sitting between them. The sample taken for sequencing was naive CD4+ T cells sorted from blood. Subset in this sample: CD45RA+ positively selected. This receptor was taken from a man aged 18 to 29 in good health. The chain joins TRBV28 to TRBJ1-5; TRBD1 might be the D (5 bases). CDR3 sequence reads: CASSLRSEVRGNQPQHF. In DNA, the CDR3 is TGTGCCAGCAGTTTACGCTCCGAGGTCAGGGGCAATCAGCCCCAGCATTTT.